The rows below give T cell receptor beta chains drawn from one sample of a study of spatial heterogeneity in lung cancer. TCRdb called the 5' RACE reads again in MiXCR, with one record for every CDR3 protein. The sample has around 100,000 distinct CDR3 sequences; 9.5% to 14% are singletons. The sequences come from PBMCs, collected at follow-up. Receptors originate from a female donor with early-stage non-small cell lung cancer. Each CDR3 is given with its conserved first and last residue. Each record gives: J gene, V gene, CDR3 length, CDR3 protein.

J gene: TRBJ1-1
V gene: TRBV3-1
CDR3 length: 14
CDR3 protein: CASSRAATDTEAFF

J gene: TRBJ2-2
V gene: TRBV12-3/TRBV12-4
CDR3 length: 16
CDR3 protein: CASTQPGQGHTGELFF

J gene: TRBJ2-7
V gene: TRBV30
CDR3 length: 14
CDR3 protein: CAWGPGLAGAEQYF

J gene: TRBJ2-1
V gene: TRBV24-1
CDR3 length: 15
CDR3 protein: CATSAGLAFYNEQFF

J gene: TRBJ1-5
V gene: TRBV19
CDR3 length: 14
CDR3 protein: CATRTPDSNQPQHF

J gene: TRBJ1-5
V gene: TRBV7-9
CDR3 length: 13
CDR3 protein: CASRGAGDQPQHF

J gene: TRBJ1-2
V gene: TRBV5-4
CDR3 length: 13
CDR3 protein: CASSEDRSYGYTF

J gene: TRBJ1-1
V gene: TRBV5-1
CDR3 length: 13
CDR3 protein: CASSNSPDTEAFF

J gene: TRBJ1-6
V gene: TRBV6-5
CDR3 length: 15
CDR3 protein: CASSYGRKFNSPLHF

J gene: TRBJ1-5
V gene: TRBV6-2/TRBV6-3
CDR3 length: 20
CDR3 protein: CASSTSLGGRGIFGNQPQHF

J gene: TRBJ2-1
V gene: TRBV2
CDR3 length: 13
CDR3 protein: CASTIGVVNEQFF

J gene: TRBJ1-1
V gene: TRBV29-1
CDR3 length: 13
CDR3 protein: CSVEAAENTEAFF

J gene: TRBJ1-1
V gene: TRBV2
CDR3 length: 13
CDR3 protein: CASSVYMNTEAFF

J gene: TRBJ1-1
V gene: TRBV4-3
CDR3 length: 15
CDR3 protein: CASSGRDTLDTEAFF